Here is one TCR beta chain with its context. What it binds is unknown. The sample originates from a study of Graves' ophthalmopathy and Graves' hyperthyroidism. Study context: Peripheral blood sampling occurred at initial diagnosis, before any treatment. Study-wide results and limits: Ophthalmopathy progression was predicted by the model at roughly 69% sensitivity and less than 75% specificity.

CDR1 and CDR2 from the germline V gene are SNHLY and FYNNEI. CDR3 length: 15 amino acids. Trimming shortened V by 10 bases and J by 2 bases, and 20 bases separated the two germline ends. The study amplified TCR beta CDR3 regions using RNA transcripts. The first-round RT-PCR employed HTBI primers together with the Qiagen OneStep RT-PCR kit. A multiplex PCR was then performed as the second round. TCRdb passed the multiplex PCR reads through MiXCR, listing each CDR3 protein once. In the table there are about 620,000 distinct CDR3 sequences, 22% of which are singletons. Sequences were obtained from peripheral blood. The clonotype comes from a young woman with stable Graves' hyperthyroidism. Some clones in this sample may be carry-over from other donors' samples. The chain carries TRBV2 and TRBJ1-2, with a possible D match to TRBD1 (5 bases). The CDR3 DNA is TGTGCCATCAGGACCCTGAGGGGAGGGAACTATGGCTACACCTTC. It codes for CAIRTLRGGNYGYTF.